These T cell receptor beta chains were read from a single sample in a study of post-analysis software for immune sequencing data. TCRdb processed the PCR reads anew with MiXCR; each CDR3 protein has one entry. The data show 750,000 to 950,000 distinct CDR3 sequences, with about 53% seen just once and about 4.8% held by the top ten. The sequenced sample was blood. The source of these receptors is a girl between 10 and 17 years old with multiple sclerosis. Each CDR3 is given with its conserved first and last residue. D genes are given only for firm matches. For some rows the clone size is stated as once, few or many, or as a class when expanded; others skip it.

TRBJ2-3 | TRBV7-3 | NA | NA | TGTGCCAGCAGCTTAACGCGGGCAGATACGCAGTATTTT | CASSLTRADTQYF
TRBJ2-1 | TRBV6-5 | NA | NA | TGTGCCAGCAGTTTCCGGAGAGGGAATGAGCAGTTCTTC | CASSFRRGNEQFF
TRBJ2-1 | TRBV24-1 | TRBD2 | NA | TGTGCCACCGCGGGAGGGGCATACAATGAGCAGTTCTTC | CATAGGAYNEQFF
TRBJ2-1 | TRBV7-3 | TRBD1 | NA | TGTGCCAGCAGCGAGGGACAGGGGCGGTACAATGAGCAGTTCTTC | CASSEGQGRYNEQFF
TRBJ2-4 | TRBV20-1 | NA | few | TGCAGTGCTAGAGGTCAGATTGAGCAGTACTTC | CSARGQIEQYF
TRBJ2-3 | TRBV20-1 | TRBD2 | NA | TGCAGTGCCGGCCGATCTAGCGGGAGTACTACAGATACGCAGTATTTT | CSAGRSSGSTTDTQYF
TRBJ2-5 | TRBV29-1 | NA | few | TGCAGCGTTGAGGAGCGAGGGGTAGTCGGAGAGACCCAGTACTTC | CSVEERGVVGETQYF
TRBJ1-1 | TRBV5-1 | NA | NA | TGCGCCAGCAGCTTCCAGGTACCCAACACTGAAGCTTTCTTT | CASSFQVPNTEAFF
TRBJ2-7 | TRBV20-1 | NA | few | TGCAGTGCTCGGTCTGGTGTCCCAGTTTCCTACGAGCAGTACTTC | CSARSGVPVSYEQYF
TRBJ2-7 | TRBV12-3/TRBV12-4 | TRBD1 | once | TGTGCCAGCAGTTTAGCTCTTGGACAGGATCCCCTGGGGCAGTACTTC | CASSLALGQDPLGQYF
TRBJ2-5 | TRBV20-1 | TRBD2 | NA | TGCAGTGCTAGGCTAGCGGGGGAGCGGGAGACCCAGTACTTC | CSARLAGERETQYF
TRBJ2-3 | TRBV7-3 | NA | NA | TGTGCCAGCAGCTTAACGGAACCAGATACGCAGTATTTT | CASSLTEPDTQYF
TRBJ2-7 | TRBV20-1 | TRBD1 | few | TGCAGTGCTAGAGACGCGGCAGGGGGCAACGAGCAGTACTTC | CSARDAAGGNEQYF
TRBJ2-1 | TRBV5-1 | TRBD2 | NA | TGCGCCAGCAGCCTGGGACTAGCCCAGAATGAGCAGTTCTTC | CASSLGLAQNEQFF
TRBJ2-1 | TRBV6-1 | TRBD2 | NA | TGTGCCAGCAGCACTAGCGCCTATGAGCAGTTCTTC | CASSTSAYEQFF
TRBJ2-1 | TRBV5-1 | TRBD1 | NA | TGCGCCAGCGGAGACAGGGGACACCTAAACAATGAGCAGTTCTTC | CASGDRGHLNNEQFF
TRBJ2-7 | TRBV5-6 | TRBD1 | few | TGTGCCAGCAGCTTGCCGGGACAGAACTACGAGCAGTACTTC | CASSLPGQNYEQYF
TRBJ2-1 | TRBV29-1 | NA | NA | TGCAGCACTGCGTTAGCGGCCCTCTACAACGAGCAGTTCTTC | CSTALAALYNEQFF
TRBJ2-3 | TRBV12-3/TRBV12-4 | NA | NA | TGTGCCAGCATCCATCCCCTGCACACAGATACGCAGTATTTT | CASIHPLHTDTQYF
TRBJ2-4 | TRBV6-6 | NA | NA | TGTGCCAGCAGTTTACAACAGGGTCGGGCCAAAAACATTCAGTACTTC | CASSLQQGRAKNIQYF
TRBJ1-4 | TRBV7-3 | NA | NA | TGTGCCAGCAGCTCTGCCATACCGGAAAAACTGTTTTTT | CASSSAIPEKLFF
TRBJ1-2 | TRBV3-1 | NA | NA | TGTGCCAGCAGCCCCTCTACCGGGACAATCGCTAACTATGGCTACACCTTC | CASSPSTGTIANYGYTF